This T cell receptor (beta chain) appears in the sequencing data of a study of T-cell memory formation after mild COVID-19. Study background: Each donor largely had its own TCR clusters.

Trimming stripped 5 bases from V and 5 bases from J, with 15 bases between. The CDR3 is 14 amino acids. Germline CDR1 is MNHEY and CDR2 is SMNVEV (reference sequence). General study points: A balance of CD4 and CD8 characterized clones contracting day 15 to 85, whereas later expanders leaned CD4+.

5'RACE with constant-segment primers built TCRalpha and TCRbeta cDNA libraries with UMIs. Each CDR3 protein gets one entry after TCRdb re-called the 5' RACE reads with MiXCR. The data contain roughly 62,000 distinct CDR3 sequences, 9.3% of them seen just once; the ten biggest clones take up less than 1.5%. Note on this clonotype: Its antigen is not known.

The material sequenced was PBMCs or a T cell subset sorted from them (not recorded which). The chain joins TRBV27 to TRBJ2-5; tentatively, D is TRBD1 (5 bases). The receptor's source is a man between 18 and 35 years old who had mild COVID-19 (a few samples of this study predate the infection). Cell type and time point are not known. CDR3 sequence reads: CASSLQGTVETQYF. The DNA of the CDR3 is TGTGCCAGCAGTCTCCAGGGTACGGTCGAGACCCAGTACTTC.